Following are 17 T cell receptor beta chains from one sample sequenced in a study of regulatory T cells in long-lasting Graves disease. Sequencing libraries for TCR beta were prepared with iRepertoire HTBI primers and Arm-PCR of CDR3 regions. TCRdb processed the multiplex PCR reads anew with MiXCR; each CDR3 protein has one entry. The table has about 560,000 distinct CDR3 sequences, about 15% seen once. Described time point: newly diagnosed GD, antithyroid drugs for less than 3 months. The TCR library was prepared using RNA isolated from PBMCs. These data also featured in a second study, about T cells in Graves' hyperthyroidism and ophthalmopathy.

The sample was peripheral blood mononuclear cells (PBMCs), taken at new diagnosis, from a patient treated with antithyroid drugs. These TCRs come from a man in his late teens or twenties with Graves disease.

This clonotype was seen more than once but under ten times. This sequence joins TRBV5-4 and TRBJ1-1; D uncertain. This CDR3 has 15 amino acids. V was trimmed by 1 base and J by 1 base, leaving 11 bases between them. CDR1 and CDR2 from the germline V gene are SGHNT and YYREEE (reference sequence). Here the CDR3 reads CASSLRAGKNTEAFF. The CDR3 DNA is TGTGCCAGCAGCTTGCGGGCAGGCAAGAACACTGAAGCTTTCTTT.

This clonotype was picked up many times. The chain carries TRBV7-9 and TRBJ2-7; TRBD2 matches 11 bases. This CDR3 is 14 amino acids long. Trimming cost V 5 bases and J 3 bases; bases outside gene matches: 3. Looked up from germline, CDR1 is SEHNR and CDR2 is FQNEAQ (reference sequence). The CDR3 bases are TGTGCCAGCAGCCAGACTAGCGGGGACTACGAGCAGTACTTC. The encoded protein is CASSQTSGDYEQYF.

This clonotype occurred many times. The gene calls are TRBV11-3 and TRBJ1-2; weak D call: TRBD1 (5 bases). Germline V CDR1 and CDR2: SGHNT, YENEEA. CDR3 length equals 13 residues. V lost 5 bases to trimming and J lost 6 bases, with 13 bases between them. The DNA of the CDR3 is TGTGCCAGCAGCCGGGGGAGGCGAAATGGCTACACCTTC. Amino acids: CASSRGRRNGYTF.

This clonotype was recorded many times. The chain couples TRBV12-5 to TRBJ1-1, with 9 bases aligning to TRBD1. From germline, CDR1 is LGHNT and CDR2 FRNRAP. V was clipped by 2 bases and J by 5 bases; unmatched bases: 9. This CDR3 has 16 residues. The CDR3 DNA follows: TGTGCTAGTGGTTTGAGCCAGGGACAGGGTAAAACTGAAGCTTTCTTT. Protein: CASGLSQGQGKTEAFF.

In this sample, this clonotype turned up a few times. This chain uses TRBV30 with TRBJ1-5; the D is unclear. This CDR3 has 14 residues. Germline V gives CDR1 GTSNPN, CDR2 SVGIG (reference sequence). Trimming left V 0 bases short and J 2 bases short, with 8 bases between. The CDR3: CAWSVGRGNQPQHF. The CDR3 DNA follows: TGTGCCTGGAGTGTAGGTCGTGGCAATCAGCCCCAGCATTTT.

The chain carries TRBV5-1 and TRBJ1-1; 8 bases agree with TRBD1. CDR1 SGHRS and CDR2 YFSETQ come from the germline V gene. With V trimmed by 2 bases and J by 6 bases, 6 bases remained unmatched. This CDR3 comprises 14 residues. The CDR3 nucleotides read TGCGCCAGCAGCTTCATCCAGGGGGCCTCTGAAGCTTTCTTT. This encodes CASSFIQGASEAFF. The full variable domain, with the rest looked up from reference TRBV5-1 and TRBJ1-1, is KAGVTQTPRYLIKTRGQQVTLSCSPISGHRSVSWYQQTPGQGLQFLFEYFSETQRNKGNFPGRFSGRQFSNSRSEMNVSTLELGDSALYLCASSFIQGASEAFFGQGTRLTVV.

Details on this clonotype: Possible read error: a much larger clone is one base away. The chain recombines TRBV3-1 with TRBJ1-1, with D possibly matching TRBD1 (5 bases). The CDR3 runs to 13 residues. Germline V gene data show CDR1 as LGHDT and CDR2 as YNNKEL (reference sequence). The ends were cut back, 2 bases at V and 3 bases at J, with 7 bases in the middle. The CDR3 region has the DNA TGTGCCAGCAGCCAACTGGGGGACACTGAAGCTTTCTTT. It specifies CASSQLGDTEAFF.

This clonotype was recorded many times. The chain is built from TRBV7-9 and TRBJ2-1; no reliable D call. Germline values: CDR1 SEHNR, CDR2 FQNEAQ (reference sequence). This CDR3 spans 13 amino acids. V was trimmed by 7 bases and J by 2 bases, leaving 9 bases between them. The CDR3 coding sequence is TGTGCCAGCACAAACAACGCCTACAATGAGCAGTTCTTC. Protein: CASTNNAYNEQFF.

This clonotype was detected ten times or more. This chain uses TRBV2 with TRBJ2-1, with 9 bases that match TRBD2. CDR1 and CDR2 (germline): SNHLY, FYNNEI. The CDR3 totals 15 residues. V gave up 1 base and J gave up 3 bases; unmatched junction bases: 1. The CDR3 sequence: CASSEEREDYNEQFF. The CDR3 DNA follows: TGTGCCAGCAGTGAAGAGCGGGAGGACTACAATGAGCAGTTCTTC.

This clonotype was seen ten or more times. DNA of the CDR3: TGTGCCAGCCGGACAGGAGTAACCTACGAGCAGTACTTC. It encodes CASRTGVTYEQYF. The chain couples TRBV28 to TRBJ2-7, with 7 nucleotides matching TRBD1. The germline V gene has CDR1 MDHEN and CDR2 SYDVKM. V was clipped by 8 bases and J by 2 bases; unmatched bases: 6. The CDR3 consists of 13 residues.

This clonotype was picked up a small number of times. This sequence joins TRBV29-1 and TRBJ1-1, with TRBD1 as a possible D gene (5 bases). Germline CDR1 SQVTM, CDR2 ANQGSEA. CDR3 length: 11 residues. Trimming removed 4 bases from V and 7 bases from J, with 10 bases in between. CDR3 amino acids: CSVGGADEAFF. The CDR3 DNA sequence: TGCAGCGTTGGAGGGGCAGATGAAGCTTTCTTT.

This clonotype has ten or more counts. This chain links TRBV20-1 with TRBJ2-3; 10 bases fit TRBD2. Looked up from germline, CDR1 is DFQATT and CDR2 is SNEGSKA (reference sequence). The CDR3 has 14 residues. Trimming at V came to 6 bases and at J to 2 bases, leaving 5 bases not matched to a gene. The CDR3 is CSARAGGPTDTQYF. The CDR3 nucleotides are TGCAGTGCCCGAGCGGGAGGGCCCACAGATACGCAGTATTTT.

CDR3 region: CAWSPENYEQYF. CDR3 in DNA: TGTGCCTGGAGTCCCGAGAACTACGAGCAGTACTTC. V usage is TRBV30 and J usage is TRBJ2-7, with D unresolved. CDR3 length: 12 amino acids. Germline V lookup: CDR1 GTSNPN, CDR2 SVGIG (reference sequence). V lost 2 bases and J 3 bases, leaving 8 bases between the germline ends.

This clonotype was counted between two and nine times. The rearrangement joins TRBV19 to TRBJ2-7; 9 bases align to TRBD1. The CDR3 runs 13 residues. The V gene end was trimmed by 7 bases and the J gene end by 2 bases; junction bases not matched to a gene: 3. The germline V gene has CDR1 LNHDA and CDR2 SQIVND (reference sequence). The CDR3 DNA reads as TGTGCCAGTACTGGGACAGGGCCCTACGAGCAGTACTTC. Encoded protein: CASTGTGPYEQYF.

V usage is TRBV30 and J usage is TRBJ2-7; D uncertain. In germline, CDR1 is GTSNPN, CDR2 SVGIG (reference sequence). The CDR3 is made up of 15 amino acids. Trimming shortened V by 0 bases and J by 0 bases, and 12 bases separated the two germline ends. CDR3 residues: CAWSVRQVSSYEQYF. DNA for the CDR3: TGTGCCTGGAGTGTACGGCAGGTGAGCTCCTACGAGCAGTACTTC.

J is TRBJ1-2 and V is TRBV6-1; 8 bases agree with TRBD1. Germline assignment: CDR1 MNHNS and CDR2 SASEGT. The CDR3 covers 13 residues. The J segment lost 5 bases and the V segment lost 6 bases, leaving 5 bases of the junction unmatched. CDR3 bases: TGTGCCAGCAGGGACCGGACAGGGTATGGCTACACCTTC. This gives the protein CASRDRTGYGYTF.

The genes are TRBV6-2 or TRBV6-3 and TRBJ1-2; 8 nucleotides align to TRBD1. Germline V gene sequence: CDR1 MNHEY, CDR2 SVGEGT. V lost 6 bases, J lost 4 bases, and 13 bases stayed unmatched. The CDR3 is 16 residues long. The CDR3, as DNA: TGTGCCAGCAGCCGCAGGACAGGGAAAAGGCTCTATGGCTACACCTTC. It translates to CASSRRTGKRLYGYTF.